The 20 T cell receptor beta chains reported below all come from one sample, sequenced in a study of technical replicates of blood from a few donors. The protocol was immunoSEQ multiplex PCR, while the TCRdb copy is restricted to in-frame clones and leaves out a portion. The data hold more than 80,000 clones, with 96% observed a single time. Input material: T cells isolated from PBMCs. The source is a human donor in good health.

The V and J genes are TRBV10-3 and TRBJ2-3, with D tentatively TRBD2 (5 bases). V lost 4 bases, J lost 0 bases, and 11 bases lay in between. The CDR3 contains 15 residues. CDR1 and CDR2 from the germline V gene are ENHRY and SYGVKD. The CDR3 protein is CAISATRSSTDTQYF. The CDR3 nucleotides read TGTGCCATCAGTGCAACTAGGTCTAGCACAGATACGCAGTATTTT.

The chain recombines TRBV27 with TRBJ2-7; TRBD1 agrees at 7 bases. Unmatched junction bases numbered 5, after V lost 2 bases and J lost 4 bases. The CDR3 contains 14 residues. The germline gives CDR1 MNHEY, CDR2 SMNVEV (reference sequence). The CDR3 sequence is CASSLGQANYEQYF. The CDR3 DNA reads TGTGCCAGCAGTTTAGGACAGGCTAATTACGAGCAGTACTTC.

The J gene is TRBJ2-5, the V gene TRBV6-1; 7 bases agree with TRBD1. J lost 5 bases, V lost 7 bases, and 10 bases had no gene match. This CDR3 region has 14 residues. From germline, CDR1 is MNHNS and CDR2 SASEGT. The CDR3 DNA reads TGTGCCAGCATTGACAGGGATATTAGGGAGACCCAGTACTTC. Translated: CASIDRDIRETQYF.

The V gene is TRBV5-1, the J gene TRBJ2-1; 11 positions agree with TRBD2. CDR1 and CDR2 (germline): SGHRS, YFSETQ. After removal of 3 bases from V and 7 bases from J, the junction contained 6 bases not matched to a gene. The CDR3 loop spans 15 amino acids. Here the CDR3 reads CASSWLAGGYNEQFF. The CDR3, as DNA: TGCGCCAGCAGCTGGTTAGCGGGAGGGTATAATGAGCAGTTCTTC. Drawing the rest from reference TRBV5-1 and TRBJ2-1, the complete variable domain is KAGVTQTPRYLIKTRGQQVTLSCSPISGHRSVSWYQQTPGQGLQFLFEYFSETQRNKGNFPGRFSGRQFSNSRSEMNVSTLELGDSALYLCASSWLAGGYNEQFFGPGTRLTVL.

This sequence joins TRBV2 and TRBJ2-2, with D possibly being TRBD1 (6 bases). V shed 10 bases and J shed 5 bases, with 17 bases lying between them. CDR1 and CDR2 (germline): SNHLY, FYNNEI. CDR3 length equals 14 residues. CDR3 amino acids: CANPEGEITGELFF. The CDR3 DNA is TGTGCCAACCCCGAGGGGGAGATAACCGGGGAGCTGTTTTTT. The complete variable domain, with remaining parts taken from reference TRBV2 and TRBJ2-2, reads EPEVTQTPSHQVTQMGQEVILRCVPISNHLYFYWYRQILGQKVEFLVSFYNNEISEKSEIFDDQFSVERPDGSNFTLKIRSTKLEDSAMYFCANPEGEITGELFFGEGSRLTVL.

CDR3 residues: CASTLTQGALNEQFF. CDR3 nucleotides: TGTGCCAGCACCCTTACGCAGGGGGCACTCAATGAGCAGTTCTTC. The genes are TRBV11-2 and TRBJ2-1; 8 bases align to TRBD1. The CDR3 is 15 amino acids. CDR1 is SGHAT and CDR2 is FQNNGV in the germline V gene. V gave up 7 bases and J gave up 6 bases; unmatched junction bases: 11.

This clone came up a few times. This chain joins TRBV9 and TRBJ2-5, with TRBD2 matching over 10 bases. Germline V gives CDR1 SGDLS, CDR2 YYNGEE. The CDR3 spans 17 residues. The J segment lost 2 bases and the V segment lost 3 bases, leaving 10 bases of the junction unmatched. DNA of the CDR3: TGTGCCAGCAGCGGGCAAACCGGGACTAGCGCTCAAGAGACCCAGTACTTC. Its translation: CASSGQTGTSAQETQYF.

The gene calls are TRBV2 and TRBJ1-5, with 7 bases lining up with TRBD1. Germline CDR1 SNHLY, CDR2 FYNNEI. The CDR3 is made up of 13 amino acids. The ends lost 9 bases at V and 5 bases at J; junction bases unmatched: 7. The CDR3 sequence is CASHTGDYQPQHF. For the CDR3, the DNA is TGTGCCAGTCACACAGGGGATTATCAGCCCCAGCATTTT.

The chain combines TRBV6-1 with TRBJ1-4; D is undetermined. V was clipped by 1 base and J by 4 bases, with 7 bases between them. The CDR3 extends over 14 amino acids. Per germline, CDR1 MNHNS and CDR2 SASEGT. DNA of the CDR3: TGTGCCAGCAGTGAAGGGACTCTTAATGAAAAACTGTTTTTT. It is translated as CASSEGTLNEKLFF.

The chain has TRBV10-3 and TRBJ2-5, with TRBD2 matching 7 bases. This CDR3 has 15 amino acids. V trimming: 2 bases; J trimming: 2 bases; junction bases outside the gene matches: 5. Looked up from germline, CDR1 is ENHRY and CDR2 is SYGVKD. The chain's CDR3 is CAISEVPGGQETQYF. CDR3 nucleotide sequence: TGTGCCATCAGTGAGGTGCCGGGGGGTCAAGAGACCCAGTACTTC.

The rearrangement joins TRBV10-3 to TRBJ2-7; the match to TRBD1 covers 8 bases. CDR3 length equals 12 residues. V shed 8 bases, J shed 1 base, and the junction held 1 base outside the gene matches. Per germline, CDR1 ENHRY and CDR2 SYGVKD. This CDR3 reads CAIGTGSYEQYF. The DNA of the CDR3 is TGTGCCATCGGGACAGGATCCTACGAGCAGTACTTC.

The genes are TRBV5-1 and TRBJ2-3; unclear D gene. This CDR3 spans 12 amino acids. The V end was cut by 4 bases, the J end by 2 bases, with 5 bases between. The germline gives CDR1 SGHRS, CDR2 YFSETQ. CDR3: CASSRHTDTQYF. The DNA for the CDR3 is TGCGCCAGCAGCAGACACACAGATACGCAGTATTTT. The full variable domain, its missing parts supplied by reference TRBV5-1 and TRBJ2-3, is KAGVTQTPRYLIKTRGQQVTLSCSPISGHRSVSWYQQTPGQGLQFLFEYFSETQRNKGNFPGRFSGRQFSNSRSEMNVSTLELGDSALYLCASSRHTDTQYFGPGTRLTVL.

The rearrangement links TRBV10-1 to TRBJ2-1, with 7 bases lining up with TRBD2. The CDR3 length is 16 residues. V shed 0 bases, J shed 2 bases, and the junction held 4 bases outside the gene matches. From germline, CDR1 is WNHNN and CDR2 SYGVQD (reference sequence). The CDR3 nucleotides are TGCGCCAGCAGTGAGTCGCCGGGAGGAGCCTACAATGAGCAGTTCTTC. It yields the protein CASSESPGGAYNEQFF.

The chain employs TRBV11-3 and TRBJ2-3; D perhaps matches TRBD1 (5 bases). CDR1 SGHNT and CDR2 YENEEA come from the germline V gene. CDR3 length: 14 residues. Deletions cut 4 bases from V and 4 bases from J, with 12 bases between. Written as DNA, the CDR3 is TGTGCCAGCAGCTACTGGACACCTCCAGATACGCAGTATTTT. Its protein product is CASSYWTPPDTQYF.

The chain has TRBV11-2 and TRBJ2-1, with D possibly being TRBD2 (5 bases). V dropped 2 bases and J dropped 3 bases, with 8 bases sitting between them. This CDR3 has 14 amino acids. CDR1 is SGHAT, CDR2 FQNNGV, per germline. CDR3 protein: CASSLTGIYNEQFF. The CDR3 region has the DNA TGTGCCAGCAGCTTAACCGGGATCTACAATGAGCAGTTCTTC.

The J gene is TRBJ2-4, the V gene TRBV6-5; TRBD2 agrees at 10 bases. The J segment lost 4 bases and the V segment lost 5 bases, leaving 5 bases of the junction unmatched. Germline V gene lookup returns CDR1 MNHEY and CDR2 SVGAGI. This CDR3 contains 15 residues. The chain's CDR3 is CASSPGLAVKNIQYF. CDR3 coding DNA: TGTGCCAGCAGTCCTGGACTAGCGGTTAAAAACATTCAGTACTTC.

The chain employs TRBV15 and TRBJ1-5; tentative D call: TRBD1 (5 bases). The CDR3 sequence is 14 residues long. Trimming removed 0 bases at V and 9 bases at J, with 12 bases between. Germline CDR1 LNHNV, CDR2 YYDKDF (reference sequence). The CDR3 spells CATSRDLGPGPQHF. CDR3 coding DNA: TGTGCCACCAGCAGAGATTTGGGGCCGGGGCCCCAGCATTTT.

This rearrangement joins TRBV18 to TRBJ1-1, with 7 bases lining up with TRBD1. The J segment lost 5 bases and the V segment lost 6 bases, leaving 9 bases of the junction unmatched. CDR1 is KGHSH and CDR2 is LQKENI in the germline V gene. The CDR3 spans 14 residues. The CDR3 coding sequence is TGTGCCAGCTCGTCGGGACAGAGTTCTACTGAAGCTTTCTTT. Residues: CASSSGQSSTEAFF.

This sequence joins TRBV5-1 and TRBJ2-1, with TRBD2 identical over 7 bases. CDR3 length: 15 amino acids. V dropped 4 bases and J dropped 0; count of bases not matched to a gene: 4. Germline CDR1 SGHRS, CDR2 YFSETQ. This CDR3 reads CASSPAGSSYNEQFF. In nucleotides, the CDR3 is TGCGCCAGCAGCCCAGCGGGGAGCTCCTACAATGAGCAGTTCTTC.

The DNA of the CDR3 is TGTGCCAGCAGCTTTCAGGGGGCATCAATCACTAACTCCTACGAGCAGTACTTC. Translating gives CASSFQGASITNSYEQYF. The chain recombines TRBV7-6 with TRBJ2-7; 8 bases line up with TRBD1. There are 18 residues in the CDR3. V lost 3 bases and J lost 0; bases outside the gene matches: 13. Germline loops: CDR1 SGHVS, CDR2 FNYEAQ.